These 7 T cell receptor beta chains share one sample of origin, sequenced in a study of T cells in Graves' hyperthyroidism and ophthalmopathy. Authors of the study amplified TCR beta CDR3 regions from RNA transcripts. Researchers ran a first-round RT-PCR on the TCR CDR3 using the HTBI primer set. TCRdb reprocessed the multiplex PCR reads via MiXCR and lists one record per CDR3 protein. The table shows hundreds of thousands of distinct CDR3 sequences, with under 15% occurring only once. The specimen sequenced was blood. All receptors come from a woman younger than 45 with Graves' hyperthyroidism.

This clonotype was observed a handful of times. V gene TRBV5-1 combines with J gene TRBJ2-3; D gene unclear. From germline, CDR1 is SGHRS and CDR2 YFSETQ. This CDR3 has 15 amino acids. Trimming removed 6 bases at V and 1 base at J, with 15 bases between. CDR3 sequence: CASTSWVYGTDTQYF. The CDR3 DNA is TGCGCCAGCACCTCCTGGGTCTATGGCACAGATACGCAGTATTTT.

At least ten counts were recorded for this clonotype. One end of the junction does not line up with germline, which may come from a read error. The chain carries TRBV11-2 and TRBJ2-2; 10 nucleotides align to TRBD2. The CDR3 is 17 residues long. CDR1 is SGHAT, CDR2 FQNNGV, per germline. The CDR3 bases are TGTGCCAGCAGCTTGTTCGGGGGACTAGCGAAGACCGGGGAGCTGTTTTTT. Translated: CASSLFGGLAKTGELFF.

This clonotype was counted between two and nine times. V is TRBV11-2 and J is TRBJ2-1; D possibly corresponds to TRBD1 (6 bases). Between the trimmed V and J ends, which lost 6 bases and 9 bases, there was a span of 15 bases. The CDR3 spans 13 residues. Germline lookup yields CDR1 SGHAT and CDR2 FQNNGV. CDR3 region: CASSSGPRGEQFF. CDR3 nucleotides: TGTGCCAGCAGTTCGGGCCCCAGGGGTGAGCAGTTCTTC.

There are a few counts of this clonotype. J is TRBJ1-4 and V is TRBV6-1, with 7 bases matching TRBD1. Trimming cost V 8 bases and J 7 bases; bases outside gene matches: 16. The CDR3 covers 16 residues. Germline V gene sequence: CDR1 MNHNS, CDR2 SASEGT. CDR3 sequence (DNA): TGTGCCAGCTCTATACCCCAGACAGGGCGACTTGAAAAACTGTTTTTT. Translation: CASSIPQTGRLEKLFF.

This clonotype was found many times. The chain recombines TRBV30 with TRBJ1-1; the D gene is possibly TRBD1 (5 bases). The CDR3 is 16 amino acids. Per the germline V gene, CDR1 is GTSNPN and CDR2 is SVGIG (reference sequence). V was clipped by 4 bases and J by 3 bases, with 21 bases between them. CDR3 region: CAWNKGAPGRDTEAFF. The DNA for the CDR3 is TGTGCCTGGAACAAAGGGGCCCCAGGAAGGGACACTGAAGCTTTCTTT.

Many counts were recorded for this clonotype. The J gene is TRBJ1-6, the V gene TRBV27; 7 bases agree with TRBD1. This CDR3 has 14 amino acids. The ends lost 7 bases at V and 7 bases at J; junction bases unmatched: 7. Germline CDR1 MNHEY, CDR2 SMNVEV (reference sequence). The CDR3 here is CASTLDRENSPLHF. DNA of the CDR3: TGTGCCAGCACCCTAGACAGGGAAAATTCACCCCTCCACTTT.

In this sample, this clonotype turned up many times. The chain employs TRBV28 and TRBJ2-7, with 9 bases fitting TRBD1. This CDR3 contains 16 residues. V was clipped by 4 bases and J by 3 bases; unmatched bases: 10. The germline V gene has CDR1 MDHEN and CDR2 SYDVKM. CDR3 DNA: TGTGCCAGCAGTTCCCTTGACAGGGGGAACCTCTACGAGCAGTACTTC. Translated, it gives CASSSLDRGNLYEQYF.